This TCR beta chain was captured in a study of glioma-infiltrating T cells after dendritic cell vaccination. This clone was observed a handful of times. Sequenced by immunoSEQ multiplex PCR; TCRdb stores in-frame clones only, minus some. The data hold 3,200 or so clones, with about three quarters observed a single time. V dropped 0 bases and J dropped 2 bases, with 11 bases sitting between them. Germline lookup yields CDR1 LGHNA and CDR2 YSLEER. This CDR3 is 16 amino acids long. The receptor was derived from a human donor with glioblastoma. The sample here was tumor tissue, taken before dendritic cell vaccination. This chain links TRBV4-3 with TRBJ1-5; possibly TRBD1 for D (5 bases). The CDR3 loop reads CASSQDRRGGNQPQHF. CDR3 coding DNA: TGCGCCAGCAGCCAAGATAGGAGGGGAGGCAATCAGCCCCAGCATTTT.